This T cell receptor (beta chain) was found in a study of human T cells and chemical hapten exposure. Study-wide results and limits: High-frequency TCRs, those above 1 in 1000, stayed the same after DPC sensitization.

The time point is: pre-sensitization, week 0. Treatment specified: therapeutic diphenylcyclopropenone sensitization with weekly scalp DPC. Donors, patients with alopecia ranging from 18 to 70 years old and judged suitable for DPC, provided samples. As concerns this clonotype: Its antigen remains unknown.

During construction of the library, unique molecular identifiers were attached to individual cDNA molecules for quantitative, reproducible TCR counting. A single record per CDR3 protein comes from TCRdb applying MiXCR to the RACE reads. The sample has fewer than 300,000 distinct CDR3 sequences, around 9.3% seen once. Looked up from germline, CDR1 is MNHNS and CDR2 is SASEGT. The CDR3 has 15 residues. V lost 6 bases and J lost 4, with 17 bases in between. The V call is TRBV6-1, the J call TRBJ2-3; D might be TRBD1 or TRBD2, each matching 5 bases. The sample consisted of whole blood, taken in connection with sensitization to the hapten diphenylcyclopropenone (DPC). This TCR was sampled from a middle-aged woman with alopecia areata. Some clones in this sample may be carry-over from other donors' samples. The CDR3 sequence is CASRRDQTGADTQYF. DNA of the CDR3: TGTGCCAGCAGGAGGGACCAGACGGGTGCAGATACGCAGTATTTT.